This T cell receptor beta chain was obtained from a study of blood T cell repertoires in COVID-19. Study overall: Sites in the United States, Italy and Spain provided acute and convalescent COVID-19 samples. Sources were T cells, B-cell-depleted T cells, or PBMCs; the material itself was cDNA or gDNA.

In the study's own analysis: How many nucleated cells were present was estimated from reference gene primer amplification. The data were produced by immunoSEQ multiplex PCR, yet TCRdb's version contains in-frame clones alone and is incomplete. The V and J calls and clone size are taken from that table; D and trimming were inferred from the DNA. The sample gives around 220,000 clones, about 85% of which show up once; about 10% is in the top ten. The CDR3 totals 15 residues. In germline, CDR1 is LNHDA, CDR2 SQIVND (reference sequence). The junction had 5 bases not matched to a gene; V was cut back by 7 bases and J by 3 bases. Seattle's cohort entered during active infection and was followed longitudinally. This clone was picked up one time.

The source is a woman in her forties or fifties with COVID-19, enrolled during active disease. Sequenced sample: peripheral blood. The V and J genes are TRBV19 and TRBJ2-5; TRBD2 agrees at 13 bases. The CDR3 region has the DNA TGTGCCAGTAAGAGGACTAGCGGGGGTAAAGAGACCCAGTACTTC. Protein: CASKRTSGGKETQYF.